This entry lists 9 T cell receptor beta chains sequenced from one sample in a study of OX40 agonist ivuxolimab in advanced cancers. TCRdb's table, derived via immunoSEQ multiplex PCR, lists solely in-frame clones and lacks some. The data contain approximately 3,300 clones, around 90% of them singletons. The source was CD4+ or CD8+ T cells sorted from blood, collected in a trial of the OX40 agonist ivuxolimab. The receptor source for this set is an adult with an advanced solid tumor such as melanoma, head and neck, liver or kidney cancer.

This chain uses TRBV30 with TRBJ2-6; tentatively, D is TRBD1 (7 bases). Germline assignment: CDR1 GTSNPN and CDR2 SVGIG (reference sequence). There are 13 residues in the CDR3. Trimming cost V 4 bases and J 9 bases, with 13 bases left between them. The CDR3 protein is CAWKQGEDNVLTF. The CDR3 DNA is TGTGCCTGGAAGCAGGGGGAGGACAACGTCCTGACTTTC.

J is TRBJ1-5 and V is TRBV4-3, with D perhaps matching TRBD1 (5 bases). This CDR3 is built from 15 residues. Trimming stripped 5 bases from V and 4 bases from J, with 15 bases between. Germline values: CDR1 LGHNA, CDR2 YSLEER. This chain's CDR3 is CASSSPSQGNQPQHF. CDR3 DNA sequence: TGCGCCAGCAGCTCGCCGAGTCAGGGTAATCAGCCCCAGCATTTT.

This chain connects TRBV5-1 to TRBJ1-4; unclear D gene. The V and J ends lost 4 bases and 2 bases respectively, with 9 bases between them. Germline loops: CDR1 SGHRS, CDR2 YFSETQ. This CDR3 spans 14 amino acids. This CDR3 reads CASSREGTNEKLFF. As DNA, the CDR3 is TGCGCCAGCAGCCGGGAGGGTACTAATGAAAAACTGTTTTTT.

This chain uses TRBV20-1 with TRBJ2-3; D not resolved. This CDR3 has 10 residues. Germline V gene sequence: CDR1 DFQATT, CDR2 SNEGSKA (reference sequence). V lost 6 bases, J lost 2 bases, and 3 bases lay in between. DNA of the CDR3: TGCAGTGCCGACACAGATACGCAGTATTTT. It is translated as CSADTDTQYF.

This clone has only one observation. The CDR3 sequence: CAISGTYEQYF. As DNA, the CDR3 is TGTGCCATCTCCGGGACTTACGAGCAGTACTTC. The genes are TRBV10-3 and TRBJ2-7; D possibly corresponds to TRBD2 (6 bases). This CDR3 spans 11 amino acids. From germline, CDR1 is ENHRY and CDR2 SYGVKD. V was trimmed by 8 bases and J by 4 bases, leaving 9 bases between them.

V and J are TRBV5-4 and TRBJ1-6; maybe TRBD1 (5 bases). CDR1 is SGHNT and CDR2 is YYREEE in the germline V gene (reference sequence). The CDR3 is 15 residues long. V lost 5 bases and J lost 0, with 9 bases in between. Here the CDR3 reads CASSRQSSYNSPLHF. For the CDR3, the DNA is TGTGCCAGCAGTCGACAGAGCTCCTATAATTCACCCCTCCACTTT.

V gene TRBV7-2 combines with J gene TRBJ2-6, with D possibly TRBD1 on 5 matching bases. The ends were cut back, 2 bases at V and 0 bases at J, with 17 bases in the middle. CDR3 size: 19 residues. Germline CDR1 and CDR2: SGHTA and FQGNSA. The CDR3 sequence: CASSLRGGPMSSGANVLTF. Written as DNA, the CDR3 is TGTGCCAGCAGCTTAAGGGGCGGACCTATGAGCTCTGGGGCCAACGTCCTGACTTTC.

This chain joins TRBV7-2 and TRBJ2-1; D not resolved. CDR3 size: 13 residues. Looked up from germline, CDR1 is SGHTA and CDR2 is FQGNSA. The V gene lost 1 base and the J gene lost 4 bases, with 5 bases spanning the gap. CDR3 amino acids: CASSLDPYNEQFF. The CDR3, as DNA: TGTGCCAGCAGCTTAGATCCGTACAATGAGCAGTTCTTC.

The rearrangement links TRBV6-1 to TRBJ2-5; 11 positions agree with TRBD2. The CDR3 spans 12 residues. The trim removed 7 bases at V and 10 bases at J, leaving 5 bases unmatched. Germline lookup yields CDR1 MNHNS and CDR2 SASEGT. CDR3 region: CASTSGGLGQYF. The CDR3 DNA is TGTGCCAGCACTAGCGGGGGGCTGGGCCAGTACTTC.